Listed below are T cell receptor beta chains from one sample, sequenced in a study of regulatory T cells in long-lasting Graves disease. A single record per CDR3 protein comes from TCRdb applying MiXCR to the multiplex PCR reads. The sample shows more than 650,000 distinct CDR3 sequences, about 30% of them seen only once. This sample comprised peripheral blood mononuclear cells (PBMCs), obtained when the disease was refractory, from a patient treated with antithyroid drugs. The receptors were gathered from a female donor with Graves disease. CDR3s leave out the opening cysteine and the closing phenylalanine or tryptophan. Each record gives: D gene, V gene, clone size, J gene, CDR3 protein. D genes are given only for firm matches. Some rows mark clone size as missing; the rest say once, few, many or name a class of expanded clone.

TRBD2	TRBV9	NA	TRBJ2-7	ASSPRLAPNYEQY
NA	TRBV24-1	few	TRBJ1-2	ATSPGQRFGYT
TRBD2	TRBV12-3/TRBV12-4	many	TRBJ2-7	ASSRRLARYEQY
TRBD1	TRBV2	NA	TRBJ1-2	ASSLGTGNAGYT
NA	TRBV27	few	TRBJ2-7	ASSLGTVAYEQY
TRBD2	TRBV18	NA	TRBJ2-7	ASSTSGGVHEQY
TRBD2	TRBV2	many	TRBJ2-5	ASSQLAKGGETQY
NA	TRBV2	few	TRBJ2-7	ASRGGSWEQQY
NA	TRBV28	NA	TRBJ1-1	ASTYGGYGGEAF
NA	TRBV2	NA	TRBJ2-6	ASSGPDRPSGANVLT
NA	TRBV6-9	few	TRBJ2-2	ASSSVRGGELF
TRBD1	TRBV20-1	NA	TRBJ1-5	SARDLGQLNQPQH
NA	TRBV30	NA	TRBJ1-3	AWTPGTFSGNTIY
NA	TRBV7-9	few	TRBJ2-1	ASSLAPSYNEQF
NA	TRBV20-1	NA	TRBJ1-1	SAKRQREGAF
NA	TRBV2	NA	TRBJ1-4	ASRGRVGEKLF
NA	TRBV12-3/TRBV12-4	many	TRBJ2-7	ASSFGQSSYEQY
NA	TRBV29-1	NA	TRBJ1-2	SVEQDGANYGYT
NA	TRBV19	NA	TRBJ1-5	ASSIKGGHQPQH
TRBD1	TRBV20-1	few	TRBJ2-5	SAKRQGQGASRQY
NA	TRBV12-3/TRBV12-4	many	TRBJ2-2	ASSLRGSGELF
NA	TRBV3-1	NA	TRBJ1-3	ASAGSRNTIY
TRBD1	TRBV6-2/TRBV6-3	NA	TRBJ1-4	ATLVRQGNEKLF
NA	TRBV27	NA	TRBJ1-2	ASSLSWGADYGYT
TRBD2	TRBV11-1	NA	TRBJ2-2	ASSLWTSGPGELF
NA	TRBV6-1	few	TRBJ1-2	ASRRTDVIYIYGYT
TRBD2	TRBV2	many	TRBJ2-7	ASSGELAGFSEQY
NA	TRBV7-2	few	TRBJ2-2	ASSLAHQRNTGELF
TRBD2	TRBV3-1	few	TRBJ2-7	ASSLGLEGNNEQY
TRBD1	TRBV2	few	TRBJ1-2	ASSVRTGHIYGYT
NA	TRBV7-2	NA	TRBJ1-1	ASSFHPTQGAGYTEAF
NA	TRBV29-1	NA	TRBJ1-1	SATGGGRANTEAF
NA	TRBV5-1	few	TRBJ1-3	ASSLGQGNTIY
NA	TRBV12-3/TRBV12-4	many	TRBJ1-1	ASSFVGHLNTEAF
NA	TRBV18	few	TRBJ1-5	ASSPEQVPGQPQH
NA	TRBV6-5	NA	TRBJ1-5	ASSYIGESNQPQH
NA	TRBV19	NA	TRBJ1-4	ASSLRESNEKLV
NA	TRBV3-1	few	TRBJ2-5	ANGGRMGETQY
NA	TRBV28	many	TRBJ1-1	ASSFGVYTEAF
NA	TRBV6-2/TRBV6-3	NA	TRBJ1-1	ASITGSAGAF
TRBD1	TRBV20-1	NA	TRBJ2-1	SAITGGVDGEQF
NA	TRBV27	many	TRBJ1-6	ASSESRTYNSPLH
TRBD1	TRBV29-1	NA	TRBJ2-7	SAGQGPIDEQY
NA	TRBV12-5	few	TRBJ1-2	ASGLVRDPWGYGYT
NA	TRBV27	NA	TRBJ1-1	ASRPGAGNTEAF
NA	TRBV28	many	TRBJ1-2	ASGLKGSGYT
NA	TRBV2	few	TRBJ2-7	ASSDFVEDSYEQY
NA	TRBV3-1	few	TRBJ2-4	ASSRVGVRNIQY
NA	TRBV6-2/TRBV6-3	NA	TRBJ1-1	ASSYGLFLNTEAF
TRBD1	TRBV11-3	many	TRBJ2-2	ASSRQGNTGELF
NA	TRBV7-2	NA	TRBJ2-1	ASSFWTRFNEQF
NA	TRBV11-2	NA	TRBJ1-1	ASSANGHMNTEAF
TRBD1	TRBV20-1	NA	TRBJ1-5	SARGGTGSGNQPQH
NA	TRBV5-1	NA	TRBJ2-3	ASSLGGATGDTQY
TRBD1	TRBV7-2	few	TRBJ2-2	ASSSGQISGELF
TRBD1	TRBV28	few	TRBJ1-5	ATHRQGGQPQH
TRBD1	TRBV5-1	NA	TRBJ1-1	ASSSDTGVTEAF
NA	TRBV2	many	TRBJ1-2	ASRQATNYGYT
NA	TRBV12-3/TRBV12-4	few	TRBJ1-6	ASSMSRRALYNSPLH